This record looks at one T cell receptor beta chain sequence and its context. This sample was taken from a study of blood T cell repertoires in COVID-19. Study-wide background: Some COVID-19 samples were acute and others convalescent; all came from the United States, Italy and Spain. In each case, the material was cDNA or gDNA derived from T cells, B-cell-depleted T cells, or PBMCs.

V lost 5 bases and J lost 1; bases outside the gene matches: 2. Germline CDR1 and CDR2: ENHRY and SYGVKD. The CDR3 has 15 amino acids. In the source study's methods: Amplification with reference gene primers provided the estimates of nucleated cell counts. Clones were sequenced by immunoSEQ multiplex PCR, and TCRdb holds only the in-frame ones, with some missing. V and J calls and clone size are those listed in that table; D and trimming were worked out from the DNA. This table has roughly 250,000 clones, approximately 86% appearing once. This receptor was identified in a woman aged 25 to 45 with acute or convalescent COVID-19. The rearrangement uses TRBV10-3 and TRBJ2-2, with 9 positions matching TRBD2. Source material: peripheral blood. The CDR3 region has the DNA TGTGCCATCAGTAAGACTAGCGGGAACACCGGGGAGCTGTTTTTT. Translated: CAISKTSGNTGELFF.